The 4 T cell receptor beta chains in this list originate from one sample, sequenced in a study of cytomegalovirus exposure and HLA in healthy donors. Both 60 Vbeta primers and 13 Jbeta primers went into the PCR. Produced via immunoSEQ multiplex PCR; TCRdb's table is partial and in-frame only. Among more than 60,000 clones listed, roughly 84% were seen once. Sequenced sample: PBMCs. The receptors here all came from a woman aged 30 to 39 in good health and CMV-seronegative.

This clone came up a few times. V gene TRBV19 combines with J gene TRBJ2-1; 16 nucleotides match TRBD2. The CDR3 loop spans 18 amino acids. The germline gives CDR1 LNHDA, CDR2 SQIVND (reference sequence). J gave up 3 bases and V 10 bases, and 12 bases lay outside the gene matches. CDR3 bases: TGTGCCAAGACGTACGGGACTAGCGGGAGGGGGAGCTACAATGAGCAGTTCTTC. Its protein is CAKTYGTSGRGSYNEQFF.

This clone was counted a single time. The chain links TRBV25-1 to TRBJ1-1; the D gene is possibly TRBD1 (5 bases). Germline lookup yields CDR1 MGHDK and CDR2 SYGVNS. Trimming removed 5 bases from V and 4 bases from J, with 14 bases in between. The CDR3 contains 14 residues. The CDR3 sequence is CASSPQGGGTEAFF. In nucleotides, the CDR3 is TGTGCCAGCAGTCCTCAGGGAGGTGGCACTGAAGCTTTCTTT.

A few counts support this clone. The chain is built from TRBV9 and TRBJ1-1, with D maybe TRBD1 (6 bases). Germline V gene data show CDR1 as SGDLS and CDR2 as YYNGEE. Trimming shortened V by 7 bases and J by 2 bases, and 12 bases separated the two germline ends. This CDR3 contains 13 residues. The CDR3, as DNA: TGTGCCAGCGGGGGCAGGGGAAACACTGAAGCTTTCTTT. Its translation: CASGGRGNTEAFF.

The chain links TRBV9 to TRBJ1-6; tentatively, D is TRBD1 (5 bases). The V end lost 4 bases, the J end lost 9 bases, and 17 bases lay between the germline ends. In germline, CDR1 is SGDLS, CDR2 YYNGEE. The CDR3 loop spans 15 amino acids. The CDR3 nucleotides read TGTGCCAGCAGCCTTTACGGACAAGAAGCTTCACCCCTCCACTTT. The encoded protein is CASSLYGQEASPLHF.